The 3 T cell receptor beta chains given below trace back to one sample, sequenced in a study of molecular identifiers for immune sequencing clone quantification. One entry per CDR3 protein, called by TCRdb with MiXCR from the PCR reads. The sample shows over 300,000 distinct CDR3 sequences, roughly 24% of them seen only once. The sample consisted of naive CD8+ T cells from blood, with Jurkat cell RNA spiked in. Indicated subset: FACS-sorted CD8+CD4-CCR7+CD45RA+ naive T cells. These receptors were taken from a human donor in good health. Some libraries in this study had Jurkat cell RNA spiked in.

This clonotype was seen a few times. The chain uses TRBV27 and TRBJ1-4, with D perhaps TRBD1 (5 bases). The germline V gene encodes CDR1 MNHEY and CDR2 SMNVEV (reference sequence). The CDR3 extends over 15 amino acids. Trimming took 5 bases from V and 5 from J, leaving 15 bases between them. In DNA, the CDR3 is TGTGCCAGCAGTCTGGACATGGGTCGAAATGAAAAACTGTTTTTT. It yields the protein CASSLDMGRNEKLFF.

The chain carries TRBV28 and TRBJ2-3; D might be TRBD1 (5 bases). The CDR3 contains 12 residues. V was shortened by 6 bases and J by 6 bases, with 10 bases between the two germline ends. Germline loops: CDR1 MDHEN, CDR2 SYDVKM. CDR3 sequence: CASSMTEDTQYF. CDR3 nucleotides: TGTGCCAGCAGCATGACAGAGGATACGCAGTATTTT.

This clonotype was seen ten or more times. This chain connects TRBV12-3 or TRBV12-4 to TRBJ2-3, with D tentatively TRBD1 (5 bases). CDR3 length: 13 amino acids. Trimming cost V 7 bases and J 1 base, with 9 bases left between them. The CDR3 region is CASNPTGTDTQYF. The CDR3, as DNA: TGTGCCAGCAACCCGACAGGCACAGATACGCAGTATTTT.